This T cell receptor (beta chain) is drawn from a study of shared T cell receptors in the human thymus. Assay used: immunoSEQ multiplex PCR; TCRdb lists only in-frame clones, some missing. The top ten hold around 0.033% of the sample, which has 65,000 to 70,000 clones, nearly 95% seen once. The trim removed 7 bases at V and 2 bases at J, leaving 6 bases unmatched. In germline, CDR1 is SEHNR, CDR2 FQNEAQ (reference sequence). The CDR3 totals 14 residues. This sequence originates from a human donor. The sequencing input was thymocytes. V usage is TRBV7-9 and J usage is TRBJ2-3; 7 bases map to TRBD1. CDR3 protein: CASMGDSHTDTQYF. The CDR3 DNA is TGTGCCAGCATGGGGGACAGCCACACAGATACGCAGTATTTT.